The present entry profiles one TCR beta chain with its context. Its antigen is unidentified. Read data end 3 residues before the CDR3 end; the end is taken from the germline J gene. This record comes from a study of Tregs in tolerant kidney transplant recipients. Study background: Recipients received nonmyeloablative bone marrow transplants from related graft donors, with transient mixed chimerism.

Unstimulated regulatory T cells (CD4+CD25+CD127-), CD4+CD25- non-regulatory cells, CD4 and CD8 cells were FACS-sorted from thawed PBMCs. The table came from immunoSEQ multiplex PCR; TCRdb's copy has only in-frame clones and leaves some out. In total, the table holds about 48,000 clones. General study findings and limits: Tregs expanded with activated donor B cells seemed most donor-specific. Biological reproducibility was not directly addressed in this study.

Germline CDR1 is SGHRS and CDR2 is YFSETQ. V gave up 2 bases and J gave up 3 bases, with 10 bases separating them. The length of the CDR3 is 14 residues. The source is a human donor who received a combined kidney and bone marrow transplant. The V and J genes are TRBV5-1 and TRBJ2-3, with TRBD1 as a possible D gene (6 bases). Here the sequenced sample was CD4+ T cells from blood, taken before the transplant. CDR3 sequence reads: CASSFGQSTDTQYF. The sequenced CDR3 bases are TGCGCCAGCAGCTTCGGACAGTCTACAGATACG.